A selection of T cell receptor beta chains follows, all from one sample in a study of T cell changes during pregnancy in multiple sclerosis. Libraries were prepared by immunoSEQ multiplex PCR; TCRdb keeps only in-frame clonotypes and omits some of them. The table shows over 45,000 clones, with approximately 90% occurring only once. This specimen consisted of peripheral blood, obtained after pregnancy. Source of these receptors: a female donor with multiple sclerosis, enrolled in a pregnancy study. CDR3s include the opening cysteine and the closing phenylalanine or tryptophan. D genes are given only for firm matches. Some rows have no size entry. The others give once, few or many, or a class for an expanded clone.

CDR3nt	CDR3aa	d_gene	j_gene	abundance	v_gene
TGCAGCGTTTCGGGACACAGGAACACTGAAGCTTTCTTT	CSVSGHRNTEAFF	-	TRBJ1-1	-	TRBV29-1
TGTGCCATCAGTGCCCAGGGACAGGAGGACGGGGATGGCTACACCTTC	CAISAQGQEDGDGYTF	TRBD1	TRBJ1-2	-	TRBV10-3
TGTGCCAGCAGTCGGGGACTAGCGGGTGAGCAGTTCTTC	CASSRGLAGEQFF	TRBD2	TRBJ2-1	-	TRBV6-5
TGTGCCACCACTAGTGGGTTCGGACGTGAAAAACTGTTTTTT	CATTSGFGREKLFF	-	TRBJ1-4	-	TRBV25-1
TGTGCCAGCAGCTTAAGAGTAGCGGGGGGGCCAGATACGCAGTATTTT	CASSLRVAGGPDTQYF	TRBD2	TRBJ2-3	-	TRBV7-3
TGCGCCAGCAGCCAAGATCGAGGTAGAATAAACTATGGCTACACCTTC	CASSQDRGRINYGYTF	-	TRBJ1-2	-	TRBV4-3
TGTGCCAGCAGTTACGGGACTAGCGGGTACGAGCAGTACTTC	CASSYGTSGYEQYF	TRBD2	TRBJ2-7	-	TRBV6-5
TGTGCCAGCGGAAGGACAGGCTTTACTGAAGCTTTCTTT	CASGRTGFTEAFF	TRBD1	TRBJ1-1	-	TRBV11-3
TGTGCCAGTATAGTGAACCGGGACAGGGGTTACAATGAGCAGTTCTTC	CASIVNRDRGYNEQFF	TRBD1	TRBJ2-1	once	TRBV19
TGTGCCAGCAGCGTGGGGGGTGAGCAGTTCTTC	CASSVGGEQFF	-	TRBJ2-1	-	TRBV7-2
TGTGCCAGCAGCTTAGACGGGGGGTACAATGAGCAGTTCTTC	CASSLDGGYNEQFF	TRBD2	TRBJ2-1	-	TRBV11-3
TGTGCCAGCAGCGTAGGCCCAGGGGGAGGAGGACCCCTCCACTTT	CASSVGPGGGGPLHF	TRBD1	TRBJ1-6	-	TRBV9
TGTGCCAGCAGCCCGTCCGGGACACGCCGGCTTTTGGGTTCACCCCTCCACTTT	CASSPSGTRRLLGSPLHF	-	TRBJ1-6	-	TRBV7-9
TGTGCCAGCAGCTTAGATCTCCACAGTGTTGTCGATCAGCCCCAGCATTTT	CASSLDLHSVVDQPQHF	-	TRBJ1-5	-	TRBV7-2
TGTGCCAGCAGCTTACGCCCAGGCGAGCAGTACTTC	CASSLRPGEQYF	-	TRBJ2-7	-	TRBV7-3
TGCGCCAGCAGCCGGAGCGCCGCGAACACCGGGGAGCTGTTTTTT	CASSRSAANTGELFF	-	TRBJ2-2	-	TRBV5-1
TGTGCCAGCAGCTTAAGTCTAGATCCCCCCAATGAGCAGTTCTTC	CASSLSLDPPNEQFF	-	TRBJ2-1	once	TRBV7-2
TGTGCCAGCAGTCCTGACCTGGATTGGGGGGATTACTATGGCTACACCTTC	CASSPDLDWGDYYGYTF	-	TRBJ1-2	-	TRBV28
TGCGCCAGCAGCCCGGGACTAGCGGGGGCCTCGGGGGTCACAGATACGCAGTATTTT	CASSPGLAGASGVTDTQYF	TRBD2	TRBJ2-3	-	TRBV5-1
TGTGCCAGCAGCGGGGGACTAGCGGCGAACACCGGGGAGCTGTTTTTT	CASSGGLAANTGELFF	TRBD2	TRBJ2-2	-	TRBV9
TGTGCCAGCAGCTACCGGGACAGCATCTACGAGCAGTACTTC	CASSYRDSIYEQYF	TRBD1	TRBJ2-7	-	TRBV11-2
TGTGCCAGCAGTATCCATCACAGGGGAGGCTACACCTTC	CASSIHHRGGYTF	TRBD1	TRBJ1-2	-	TRBV27
TGTGCCACCGAGGACAGGGGGAGTTATGGCTACACCTTC	CATEDRGSYGYTF	TRBD1	TRBJ1-2	-	TRBV19
TGTGCCAGCAGCCTAGGACAGGGAACTGAGCAGTTCTTC	CASSLGQGTEQFF	TRBD1	TRBJ2-1	-	TRBV7-2
TGCGCCAGCAGTGGACAGGGGGCATGGACTGAAGCTTTCTTT	CASSGQGAWTEAFF	TRBD1	TRBJ1-1	few	TRBV4-1
TGTGCCAGCAGCCAATCCGGACAGGGAATTCAGCCCCAGCATTTT	CASSQSGQGIQPQHF	TRBD1	TRBJ1-5	-	TRBV7-2
TGTGCCTGGTCACCGGAGGTCGTCTATGGCTACACCTTC	CAWSPEVVYGYTF	-	TRBJ1-2	-	TRBV30
TGTGCCACCGAGAGGGCCGGGTTGGAAAACATTCAGTACTTC	CATERAGLENIQYF	-	TRBJ2-4	-	TRBV15
TGTGCCAGCAGCTTGGACCAGGGATCATCGAGGGAGACCCAGTACTTC	CASSLDQGSSRETQYF	-	TRBJ2-5	-	TRBV5-4
TGTGCCAGCAGCGTACGACAGGGGCAAAGCTCCTACGAGCAGTACTTC	CASSVRQGQSSYEQYF	TRBD1	TRBJ2-7	-	TRBV7-2
TGTGCCAATCTAACAGGGGCTAACACTGAAGTTTTCTTT	CANLTGANTEVFF	TRBD1	TRBJ1-1	-	TRBV6-4
TGTGCCTGGAGGCAGGGAAGAAGCACAGATACGCAGTATTTT	CAWRQGRSTDTQYF	-	TRBJ2-3	-	TRBV30
TGTGCCAGCAGCGTAGATCGGCTAGCTGGGAGCTCCTACAATGAGCAGTTCTTC	CASSVDRLAGSSYNEQFF	-	TRBJ2-1	-	TRBV9
TGTGCCACCAGCAGGGCGGGAGGGATTGAAAAACTGTTTTTT	CATSRAGGIEKLFF	-	TRBJ1-4	few	TRBV15
TGTGCCAGCACCACAGGATCGGATTCACCCCTCCACTTT	CASTTGSDSPLHF	-	TRBJ1-6	few	TRBV6-5
TGTGCCAGCAGAGCTTCGGGACACAGCTATGGCTACACCTTC	CASRASGHSYGYTF	-	TRBJ1-2	-	TRBV2
TGTGCCAGCAGCTTAGCCGGGACTAGCGGGGACGAGCAGTACTTC	CASSLAGTSGDEQYF	TRBD2	TRBJ2-7	-	TRBV7-6
TGTGCCAGCAGCCGCCCGGGACAGGGGACCTACGAGCAGTACTTC	CASSRPGQGTYEQYF	TRBD1	TRBJ2-7	-	TRBV6-6
TGTGCCAGCTCACAGGGCCAAACGGAAAAACTGTTTTTT	CASSQGQTEKLFF	-	TRBJ1-4	-	TRBV9
TGCGCCAGCGGGGTCTACCCCGGGACTGCTAGGCATGGGCAGTTCTTC	CASGVYPGTARHGQFF	-	TRBJ2-1	-	TRBV4-1
TGTGCCAGCAGTTACAGACAGGTTTCCAATCAGCCCCAGCATTTT	CASSYRQVSNQPQHF	-	TRBJ1-5	-	TRBV28
TGTGCCAGCAGCCCGACACAGGGTGGCTACACCTTC	CASSPTQGGYTF	-	TRBJ1-2	-	TRBV7-3